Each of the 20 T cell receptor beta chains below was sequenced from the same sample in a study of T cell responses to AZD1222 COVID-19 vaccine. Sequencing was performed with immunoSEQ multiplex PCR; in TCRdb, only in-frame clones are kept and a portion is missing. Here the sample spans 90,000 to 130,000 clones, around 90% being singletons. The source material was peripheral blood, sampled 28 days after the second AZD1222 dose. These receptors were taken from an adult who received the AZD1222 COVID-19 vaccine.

The CDR3 reads CASRSTGVHGYTF. CDR3 DNA: TGTGCCAGCAGGTCCACAGGGGTCCATGGCTACACCTTC. The chain links TRBV12-3 or TRBV12-4 to TRBJ1-2, with 7 bases identical to TRBD1. The CDR3 totals 13 residues. V shed 6 bases, J shed 6 bases, and the junction held 7 bases outside the gene matches.

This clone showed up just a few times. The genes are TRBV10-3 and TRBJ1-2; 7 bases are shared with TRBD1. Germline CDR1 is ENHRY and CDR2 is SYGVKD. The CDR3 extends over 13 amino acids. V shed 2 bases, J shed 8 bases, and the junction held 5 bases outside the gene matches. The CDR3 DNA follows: TGTGCCATCAGTGAGACAGGGGCGGAAGGCTACACCTTC. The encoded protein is CAISETGAEGYTF.

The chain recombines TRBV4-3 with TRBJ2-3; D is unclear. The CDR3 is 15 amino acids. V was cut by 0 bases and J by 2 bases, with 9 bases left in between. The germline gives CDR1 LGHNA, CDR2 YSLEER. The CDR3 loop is CASSQDATNTDTQYF. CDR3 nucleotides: TGCGCCAGCAGCCAAGATGCGACGAACACAGATACGCAGTATTTT.

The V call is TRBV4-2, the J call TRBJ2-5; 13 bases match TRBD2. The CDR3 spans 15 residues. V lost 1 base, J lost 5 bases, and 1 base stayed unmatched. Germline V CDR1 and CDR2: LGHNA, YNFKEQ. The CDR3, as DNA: TGTGCCAGCAGCCAAGGACTAGCGGGGGGTGAGACCCAGTACTTC. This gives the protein CASSQGLAGGETQYF.

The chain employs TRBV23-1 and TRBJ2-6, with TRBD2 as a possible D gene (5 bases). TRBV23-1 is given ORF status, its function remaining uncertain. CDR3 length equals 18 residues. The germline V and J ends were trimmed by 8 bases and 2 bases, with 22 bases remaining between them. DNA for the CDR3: TGCGCCAGCGGGGATAGGATTACACAGAGGGCTGGGGCCAACGTCCTGACTTTC. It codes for CASGDRITQRAGANVLTF.

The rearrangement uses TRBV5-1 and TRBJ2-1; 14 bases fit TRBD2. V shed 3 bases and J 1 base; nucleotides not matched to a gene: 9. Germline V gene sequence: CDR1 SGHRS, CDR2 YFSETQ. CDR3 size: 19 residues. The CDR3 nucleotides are TGCGCCAGCAGCTCCGGACTAGCGGGGGGCCGAGCATCCTACAATGAGCAGTTCTTC. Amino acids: CASSSGLAGGRASYNEQFF.

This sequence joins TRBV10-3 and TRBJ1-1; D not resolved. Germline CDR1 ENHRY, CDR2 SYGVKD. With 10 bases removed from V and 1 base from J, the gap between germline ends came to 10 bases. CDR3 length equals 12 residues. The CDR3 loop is CATSEGNTEAFF. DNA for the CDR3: TGTGCCACCTCGGAGGGGAACACTGAAGCTTTCTTT.

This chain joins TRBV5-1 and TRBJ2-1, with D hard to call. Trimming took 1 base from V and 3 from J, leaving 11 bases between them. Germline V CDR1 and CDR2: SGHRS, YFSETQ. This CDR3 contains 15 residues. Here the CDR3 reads CASSLMGHLYNEQFF. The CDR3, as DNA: TGCGCCAGCAGCTTGATGGGCCATCTCTACAATGAGCAGTTCTTC. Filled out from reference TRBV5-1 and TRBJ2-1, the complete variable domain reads KAGVTQTPRYLIKTRGQQVTLSCSPISGHRSVSWYQQTPGQGLQFLFEYFSETQRNKGNFPGRFSGRQFSNSRSEMNVSTLELGDSALYLCASSLMGHLYNEQFFGPGTRLTVL.

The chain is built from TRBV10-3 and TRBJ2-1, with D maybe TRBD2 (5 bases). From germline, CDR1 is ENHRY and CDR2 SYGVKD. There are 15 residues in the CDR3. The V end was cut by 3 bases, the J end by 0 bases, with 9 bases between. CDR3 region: CAISEFGDSYNEQFF. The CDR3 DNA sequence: TGTGCCATCAGTGAATTCGGGGACTCCTACAATGAGCAGTTCTTC.

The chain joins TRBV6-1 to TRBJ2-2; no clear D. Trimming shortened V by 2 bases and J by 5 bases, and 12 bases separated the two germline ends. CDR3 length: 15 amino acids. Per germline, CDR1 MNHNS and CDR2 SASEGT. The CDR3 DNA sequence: TGTGCCAGCAGTGAATCGGCCGAGCTGACCGGGGAGCTGTTTTTT. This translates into CASSESAELTGELFF.

The CDR3 bases are TGTGCCAGCAGCTTACAAGCAGGGGCTTCAGAGACCCAGTACTTC. The encoded protein is CASSLQAGASETQYF. This chain joins TRBV7-2 and TRBJ2-5; D is possibly TRBD1 (6 bases). V lost 2 bases to trimming and J lost 4 bases, with 14 bases between them. This CDR3 spans 15 amino acids. Germline values: CDR1 SGHTA, CDR2 FQGNSA.

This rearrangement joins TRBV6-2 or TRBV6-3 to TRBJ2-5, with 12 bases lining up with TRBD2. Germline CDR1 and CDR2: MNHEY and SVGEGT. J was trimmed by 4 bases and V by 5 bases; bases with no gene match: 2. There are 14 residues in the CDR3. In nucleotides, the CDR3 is TGTGCCAGCAGTCGGACTAGCGGGGTAGAGACCCAGTACTTC. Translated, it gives CASSRTSGVETQYF.

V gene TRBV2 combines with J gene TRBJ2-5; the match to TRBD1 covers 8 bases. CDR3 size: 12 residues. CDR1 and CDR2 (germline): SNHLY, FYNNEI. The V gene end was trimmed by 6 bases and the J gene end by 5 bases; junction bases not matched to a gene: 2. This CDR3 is CASSGQGETQYF. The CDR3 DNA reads TGTGCCAGCAGCGGACAGGGTGAGACCCAGTACTTC.

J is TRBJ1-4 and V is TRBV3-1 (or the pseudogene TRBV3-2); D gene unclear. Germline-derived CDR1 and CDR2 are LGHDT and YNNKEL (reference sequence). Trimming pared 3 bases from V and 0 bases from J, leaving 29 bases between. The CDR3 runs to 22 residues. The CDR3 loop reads CASSQATKVWTNEPATNEKLFF. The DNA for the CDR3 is TGTGCCAGCAGCCAGGCGACGAAGGTCTGGACCAATGAACCCGCAACTAATGAAAAACTGTTTTTT.

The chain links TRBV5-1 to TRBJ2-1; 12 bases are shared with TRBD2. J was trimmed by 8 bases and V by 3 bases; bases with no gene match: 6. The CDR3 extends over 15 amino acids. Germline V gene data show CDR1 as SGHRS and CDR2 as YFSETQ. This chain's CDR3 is CASSSGLAGTHEQFF. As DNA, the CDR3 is TGCGCCAGCAGCTCCGGACTAGCGGGGACCCATGAGCAGTTCTTC.

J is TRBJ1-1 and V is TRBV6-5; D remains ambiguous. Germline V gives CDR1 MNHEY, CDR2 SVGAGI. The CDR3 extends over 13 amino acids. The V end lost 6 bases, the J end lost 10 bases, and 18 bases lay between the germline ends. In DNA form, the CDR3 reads TGTGCCAGCAGCCGACTGGTCGGGTCTAGAGCTTTCTTT. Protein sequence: CASSRLVGSRAFF.

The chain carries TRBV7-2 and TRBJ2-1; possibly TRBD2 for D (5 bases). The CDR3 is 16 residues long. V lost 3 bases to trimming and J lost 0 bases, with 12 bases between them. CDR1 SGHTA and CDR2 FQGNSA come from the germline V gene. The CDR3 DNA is TGTGCCAGCAGCTTCAGAGCGGCGAGCTCCTACAATGAGCAGTTCTTC. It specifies CASSFRAASSYNEQFF.

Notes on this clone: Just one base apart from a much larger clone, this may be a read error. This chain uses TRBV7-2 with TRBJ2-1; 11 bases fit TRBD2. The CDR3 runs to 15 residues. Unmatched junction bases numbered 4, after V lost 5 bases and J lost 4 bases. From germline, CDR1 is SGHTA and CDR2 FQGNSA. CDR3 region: CASSHTSGGYNEQFF. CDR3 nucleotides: TGTGCCAGCAGCCACACTAGCGGGGGTTACAATGAGCAGTTCTTC.

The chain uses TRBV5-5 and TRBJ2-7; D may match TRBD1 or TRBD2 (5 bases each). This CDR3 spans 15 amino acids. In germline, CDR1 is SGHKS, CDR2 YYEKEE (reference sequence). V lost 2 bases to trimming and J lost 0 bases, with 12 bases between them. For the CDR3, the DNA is TGTGCCAGCAGCTTTCGGGGCGATATCTCCTACGAGCAGTACTTC. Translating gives CASSFRGDISYEQYF.

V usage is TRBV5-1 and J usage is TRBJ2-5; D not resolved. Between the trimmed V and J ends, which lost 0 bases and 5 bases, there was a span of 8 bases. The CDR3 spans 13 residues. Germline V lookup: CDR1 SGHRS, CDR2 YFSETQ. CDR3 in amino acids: CASSLGVSETQYF. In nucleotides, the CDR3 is TGCGCCAGCAGCTTGGGGGTCTCGGAGACCCAGTACTTC. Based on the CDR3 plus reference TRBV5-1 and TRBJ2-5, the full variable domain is KAGVTQTPRYLIKTRGQQVTLSCSPISGHRSVSWYQQTPGQGLQFLFEYFSETQRNKGNFPGRFSGRQFSNSRSEMNVSTLELGDSALYLCASSLGVSETQYFGPGTRLLVL.